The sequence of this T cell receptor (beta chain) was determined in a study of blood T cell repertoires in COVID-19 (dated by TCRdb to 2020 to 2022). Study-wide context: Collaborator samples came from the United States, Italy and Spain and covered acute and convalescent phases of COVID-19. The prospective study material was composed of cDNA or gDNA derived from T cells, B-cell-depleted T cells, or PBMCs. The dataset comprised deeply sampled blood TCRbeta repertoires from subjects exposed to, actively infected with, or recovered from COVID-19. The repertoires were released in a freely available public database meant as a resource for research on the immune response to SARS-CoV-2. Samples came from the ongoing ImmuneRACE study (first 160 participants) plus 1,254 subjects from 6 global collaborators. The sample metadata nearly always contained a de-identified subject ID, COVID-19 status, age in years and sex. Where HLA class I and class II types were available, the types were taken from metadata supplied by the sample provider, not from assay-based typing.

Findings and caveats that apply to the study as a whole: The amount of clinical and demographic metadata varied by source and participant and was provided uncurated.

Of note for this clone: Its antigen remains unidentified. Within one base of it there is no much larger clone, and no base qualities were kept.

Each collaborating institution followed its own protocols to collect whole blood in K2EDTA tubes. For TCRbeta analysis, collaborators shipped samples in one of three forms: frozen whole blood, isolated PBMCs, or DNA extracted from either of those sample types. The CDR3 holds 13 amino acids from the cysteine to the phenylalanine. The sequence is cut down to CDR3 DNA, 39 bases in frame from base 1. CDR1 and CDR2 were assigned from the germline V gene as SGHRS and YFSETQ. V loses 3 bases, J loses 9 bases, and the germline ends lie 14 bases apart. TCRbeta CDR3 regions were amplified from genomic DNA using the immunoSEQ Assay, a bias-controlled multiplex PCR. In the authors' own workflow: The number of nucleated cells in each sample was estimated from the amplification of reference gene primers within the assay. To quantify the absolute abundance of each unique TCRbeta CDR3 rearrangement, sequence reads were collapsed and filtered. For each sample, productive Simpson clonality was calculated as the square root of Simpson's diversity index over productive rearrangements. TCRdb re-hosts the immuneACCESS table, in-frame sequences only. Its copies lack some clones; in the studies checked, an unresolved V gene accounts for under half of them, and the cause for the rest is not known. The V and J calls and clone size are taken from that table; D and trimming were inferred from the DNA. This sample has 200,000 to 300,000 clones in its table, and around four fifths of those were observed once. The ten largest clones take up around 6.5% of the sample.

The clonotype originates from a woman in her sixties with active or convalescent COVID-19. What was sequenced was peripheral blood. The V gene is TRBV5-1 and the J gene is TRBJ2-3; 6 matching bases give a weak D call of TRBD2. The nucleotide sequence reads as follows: TGCGCCAGCAGCTCCCCGGCGGGGACGACGCAGTATTTT. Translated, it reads CASSSPAGTTQYF.